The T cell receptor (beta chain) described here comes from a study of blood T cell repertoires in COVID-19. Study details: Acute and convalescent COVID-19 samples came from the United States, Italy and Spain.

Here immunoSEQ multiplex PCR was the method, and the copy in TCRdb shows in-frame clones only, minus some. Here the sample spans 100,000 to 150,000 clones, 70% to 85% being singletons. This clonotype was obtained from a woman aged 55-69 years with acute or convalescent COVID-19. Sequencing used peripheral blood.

The CDR3 nucleotides are TGTGCCAGCATCCCCGCACCGGGGACAGATACGCAGTATTTT. It is translated as CASIPAPGTDTQYF. The rearrangement uses TRBV6-2 or TRBV6-3 and TRBJ2-3; a weak D match, TRBD2 (5 bases). The V gene's germline CDR1 is MNHEY and CDR2 SVGEGT. The CDR3 is 14 residues long. V lost 7 bases to trimming and J lost 3 bases, with 14 bases between them.